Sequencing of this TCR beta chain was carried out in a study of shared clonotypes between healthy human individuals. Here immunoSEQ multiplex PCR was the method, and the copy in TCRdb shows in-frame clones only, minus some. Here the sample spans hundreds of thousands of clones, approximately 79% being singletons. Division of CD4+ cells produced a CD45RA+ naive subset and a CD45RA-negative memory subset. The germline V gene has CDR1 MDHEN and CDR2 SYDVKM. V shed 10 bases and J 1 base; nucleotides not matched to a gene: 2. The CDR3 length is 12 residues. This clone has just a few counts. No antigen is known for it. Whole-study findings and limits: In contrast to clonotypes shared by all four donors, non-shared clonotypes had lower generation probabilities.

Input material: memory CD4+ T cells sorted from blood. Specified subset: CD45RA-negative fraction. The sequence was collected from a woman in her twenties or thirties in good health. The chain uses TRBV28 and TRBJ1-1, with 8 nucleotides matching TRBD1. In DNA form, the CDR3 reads TGTGCCACCAGGGGGCCGAACACTGAAGCTTTCTTT. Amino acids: CATRGPNTEAFF.